The present entry profiles one T cell receptor (beta chain) with its context. It lacks a known antigen. Per-base quality was not reported, and no clone a single base away is much larger than it. Patients were selected on the basis of adequate residual fresh-frozen tumor tissue and more than two years of available survival data. Molecular status otherwise varied across the glioblastoma patients, but none of them carried an isocitrate dehydrogenase mutation. PBMC collection took place before vaccination, two weeks after the third vaccination, and at tumor progression if progression occurred. Genomic DNA was extracted with the Qiagen DNeasy Blood extraction Kit. TCRB CDR3 regions were amplified from around 2.1 ug genomic DNA, or all available DNA if less, using the immunoSEQ assay. The multiplex PCR relied on 60 forward primers for TCR V beta segments and 13 reverse primers for J beta segments. Synthetic control templates were spiked into each sample at limiting dilution to estimate reads per starting template. The Illumina HiSeq System generated 87 bp sequencing reads. Processing in the source paper ran as follows. To remove PCR and sequencing errors, closely related sequences were merged with a nearest neighbor algorithm. TCR overlap was defined as the percentage of unique tumor TCR beta sequences that were also present in the same patient's peripheral blood. TCRdb re-hosts the immuneACCESS table, in-frame sequences only. Its copies lack some clones; in the studies checked, an unresolved V gene accounts for under half of them, and the cause for the rest is not known. V and J calls and clone size are given by that table; D and trimming were obtained from the DNA. The sample table records tens of thousands of clones; 85% to 95% of these occur just once. The ten largest clones represent less than 2.5% of the sample.

The sample comes from a study of glioma-infiltrating T cells after dendritic cell vaccination listed by TCRdb under 2016. For the study in its entirety: The cohort included 15 or so glioblastoma patients drawn from Phase I and II dendritic cell vaccination trials, of whom 9 were newly diagnosed and 6 had recurrent disease. Autologous tumor lysate-pulsed dendritic cell vaccination was administered to the patients between about 2002 and 2013. The vaccine consisted of monocyte-derived dendritic cells cultured approximately 7 days with IL-4 and GM-CSF, then pulsed overnight with autologous tumor lysate. Patients received three intradermal dendritic cell vaccine injections at biweekly intervals in the arm below the axilla. Tumor-infiltrating lymphocyte content was quantified and tumor and blood repertoires were compared in dendritic cell-vaccinated glioblastoma patients by deep sequencing of TCR beta CDR3 regions. TCR sequencing metrics, including TIL content and tumor-blood repertoire overlap, were correlated with survival after dendritic cell vaccination. Here is what the overall study found, with its caveats: After dendritic cell vaccination, a higher estimated pretreatment TIL content predicted longer time to progression and longer overall survival. The TCR overlap response model with three groups was called speculative and said to need prospective validation. The cohort was small and heterogeneous, only a few patients had full blood and tumor sets, and even fewer had initial-recurrent tumor pairs. TCR clonality showed no direct relationship with survival, which suggests that a diverse polyclonal response may be important.

CDR1 is given as SGHRS and CDR2 as YFSETQ, both from the germline V gene. V is cut back by 3 bases and J by 3 bases, with 7 bases in the junction unmatched. The CDR3 runs 15 amino acids, cysteine and phenylalanine included. Only the CDR3 portion is preserved as DNA: 45 bases, with reading frame beginning at the first base. Recombination joined TRBV5-1 with TRBJ1-1; TRBD1 aligns with 8 central bases. The clonotype originates from a human donor with glioblastoma. The source material was blood, sampled before dendritic cell vaccination. The encoded CDR3 is CASSWADRGYTEAFF. The DNA is as follows: TGCGCCAGCAGCTGGGCAGACAGGGGCTACACTGAAGCTTTCTTT.